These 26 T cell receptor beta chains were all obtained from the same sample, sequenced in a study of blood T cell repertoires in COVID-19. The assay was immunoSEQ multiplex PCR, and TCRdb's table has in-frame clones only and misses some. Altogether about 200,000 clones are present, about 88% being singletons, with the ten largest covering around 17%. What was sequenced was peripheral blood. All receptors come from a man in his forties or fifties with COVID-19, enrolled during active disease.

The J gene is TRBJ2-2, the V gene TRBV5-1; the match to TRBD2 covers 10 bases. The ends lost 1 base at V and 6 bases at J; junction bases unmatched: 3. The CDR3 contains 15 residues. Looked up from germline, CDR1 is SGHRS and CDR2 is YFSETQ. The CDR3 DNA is TGCGCCAGCAGCTTGTCTAGCGGGAGCGCCGGGGAGCTGTTTTTT. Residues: CASSLSSGSAGELFF.

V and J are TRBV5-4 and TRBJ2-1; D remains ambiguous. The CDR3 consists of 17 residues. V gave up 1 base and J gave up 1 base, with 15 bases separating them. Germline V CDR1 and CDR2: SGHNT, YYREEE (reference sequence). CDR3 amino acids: CASSLRPVQASYNEQFF. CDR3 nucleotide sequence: TGTGCCAGCAGCTTGCGTCCGGTACAAGCGTCCTACAATGAGCAGTTCTTC.

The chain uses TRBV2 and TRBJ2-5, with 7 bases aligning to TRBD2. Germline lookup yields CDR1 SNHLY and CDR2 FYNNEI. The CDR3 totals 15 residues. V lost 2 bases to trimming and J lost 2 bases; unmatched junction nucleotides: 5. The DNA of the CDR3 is TGTGCCAGCAGTGAACTGTCTAGCGGACAAGAGACCCAGTACTTC. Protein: CASSELSSGQETQYF.

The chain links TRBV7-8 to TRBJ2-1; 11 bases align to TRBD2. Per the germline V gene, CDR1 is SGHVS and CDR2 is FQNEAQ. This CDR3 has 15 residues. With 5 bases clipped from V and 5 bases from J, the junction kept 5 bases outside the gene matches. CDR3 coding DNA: TGTGCCAGCAGCACGGGACTAGCGGCACACAATGAGCAGTTCTTC. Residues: CASSTGLAAHNEQFF.

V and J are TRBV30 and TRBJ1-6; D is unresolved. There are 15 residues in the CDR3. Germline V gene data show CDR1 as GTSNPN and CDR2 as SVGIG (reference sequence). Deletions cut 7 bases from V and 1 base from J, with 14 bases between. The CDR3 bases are TGTGCCTCCCATCAAAGCTTATCCTATAATTCACCCCTCCACTTT. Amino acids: CASHQSLSYNSPLHF.

The CDR3 bases are TGTGCCAGCAGCTTGCTAGCGGGGGGGCGATCCGCCGGGGAGCTGTTTTTT. Protein: CASSLLAGGRSAGELFF. This chain links TRBV5-4 with TRBJ2-2; 12 bases are shared with TRBD2. J gave up 6 bases and V 1 base, and 7 bases lay outside the gene matches. CDR1 is SGHNT and CDR2 is YYREEE in the germline V gene (reference sequence). The CDR3 extends over 17 amino acids.

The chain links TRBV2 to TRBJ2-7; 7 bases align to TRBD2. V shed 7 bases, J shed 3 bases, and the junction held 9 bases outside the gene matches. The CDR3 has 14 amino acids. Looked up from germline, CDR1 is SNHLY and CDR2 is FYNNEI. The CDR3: CASIGLAEFYEQYF. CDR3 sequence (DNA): TGTGCCAGCATTGGGCTAGCGGAGTTCTACGAGCAGTACTTC.

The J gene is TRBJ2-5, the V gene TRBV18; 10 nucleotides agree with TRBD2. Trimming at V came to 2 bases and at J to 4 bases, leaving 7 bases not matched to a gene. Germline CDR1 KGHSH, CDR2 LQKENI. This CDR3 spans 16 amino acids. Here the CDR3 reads CASSPTASGGGETQYF. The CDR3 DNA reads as TGTGCCAGCTCACCAACGGCTAGCGGGGGCGGAGAGACCCAGTACTTC.

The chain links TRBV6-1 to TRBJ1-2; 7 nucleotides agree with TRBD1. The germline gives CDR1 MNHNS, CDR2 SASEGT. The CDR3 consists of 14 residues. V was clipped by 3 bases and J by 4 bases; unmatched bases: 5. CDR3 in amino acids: CASSDRQGSYGYTF. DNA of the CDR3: TGTGCCAGCAGTGACAGACAGGGAAGCTATGGCTACACCTTC.

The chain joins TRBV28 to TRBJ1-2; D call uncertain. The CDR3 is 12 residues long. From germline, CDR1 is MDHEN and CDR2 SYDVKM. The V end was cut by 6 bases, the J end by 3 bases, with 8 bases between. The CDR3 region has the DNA TGTGCCAGCAGACCAGGATACTATGGCTACACCTTC. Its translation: CASRPGYYGYTF.

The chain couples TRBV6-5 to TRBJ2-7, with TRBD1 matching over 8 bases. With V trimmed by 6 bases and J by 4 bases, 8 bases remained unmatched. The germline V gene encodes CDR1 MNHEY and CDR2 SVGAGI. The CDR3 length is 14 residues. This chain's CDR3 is CASRLQGAVYEQYF. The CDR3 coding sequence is TGTGCCAGCAGACTCCAGGGGGCGGTTTACGAGCAGTACTTC.

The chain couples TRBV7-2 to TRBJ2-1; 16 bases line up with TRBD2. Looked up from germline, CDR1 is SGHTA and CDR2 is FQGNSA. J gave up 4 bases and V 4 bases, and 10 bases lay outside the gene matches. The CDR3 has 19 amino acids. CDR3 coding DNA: TGTGCCAGCAGCTCATCGGGACTAGCGGGAGGGGTATCGTACAATGAGCAGTTCTTC. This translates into CASSSSGLAGGVSYNEQFF.

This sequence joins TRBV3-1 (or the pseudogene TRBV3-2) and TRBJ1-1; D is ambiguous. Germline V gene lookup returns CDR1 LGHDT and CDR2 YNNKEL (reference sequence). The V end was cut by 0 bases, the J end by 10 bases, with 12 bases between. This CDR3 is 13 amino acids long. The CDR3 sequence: CASSQDPNRGAFF. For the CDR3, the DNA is TGTGCCAGCAGCCAAGACCCGAACCGGGGAGCTTTCTTT.

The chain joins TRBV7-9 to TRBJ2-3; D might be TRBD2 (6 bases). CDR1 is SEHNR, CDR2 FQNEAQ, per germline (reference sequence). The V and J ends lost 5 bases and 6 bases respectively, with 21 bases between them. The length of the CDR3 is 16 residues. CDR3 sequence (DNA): TGTGCCAGCAGCGTCGGGGGACTCCCACCGTTGGATACGCAGTATTTT. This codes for CASSVGGLPPLDTQYF.

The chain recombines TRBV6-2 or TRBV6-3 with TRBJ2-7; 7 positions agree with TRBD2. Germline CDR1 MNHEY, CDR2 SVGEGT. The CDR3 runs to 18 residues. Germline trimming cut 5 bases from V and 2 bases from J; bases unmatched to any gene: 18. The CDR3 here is CASSRPPGGAGVTYEQYF. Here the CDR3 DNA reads TGTGCCAGCAGTCGTCCCCCCGGTGGGGCGGGGGTAACCTACGAGCAGTACTTC.

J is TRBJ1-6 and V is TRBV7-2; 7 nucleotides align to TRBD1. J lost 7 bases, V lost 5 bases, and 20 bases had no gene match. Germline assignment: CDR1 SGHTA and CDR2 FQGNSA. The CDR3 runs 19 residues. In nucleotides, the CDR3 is TGTGCCAGCAGCGATGGCCTTCCGGGAGCAGGGGGAGGAAATTCACCCCTCCACTTT. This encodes CASSDGLPGAGGGNSPLHF.

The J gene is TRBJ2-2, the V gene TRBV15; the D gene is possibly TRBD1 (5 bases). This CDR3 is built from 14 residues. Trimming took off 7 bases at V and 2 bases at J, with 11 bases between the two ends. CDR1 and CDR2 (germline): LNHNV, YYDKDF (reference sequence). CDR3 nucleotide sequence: TGTGCCACCATGAGGCAGGGTAACACCGGGGAGCTGTTTTTT. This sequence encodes CATMRQGNTGELFF.

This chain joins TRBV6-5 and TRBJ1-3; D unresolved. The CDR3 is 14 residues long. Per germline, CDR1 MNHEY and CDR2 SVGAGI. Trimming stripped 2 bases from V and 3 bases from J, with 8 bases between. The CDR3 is CASSYQVSGNTIYF. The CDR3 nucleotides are TGTGCCAGCAGTTACCAAGTCAGTGGAAACACCATATATTTT.

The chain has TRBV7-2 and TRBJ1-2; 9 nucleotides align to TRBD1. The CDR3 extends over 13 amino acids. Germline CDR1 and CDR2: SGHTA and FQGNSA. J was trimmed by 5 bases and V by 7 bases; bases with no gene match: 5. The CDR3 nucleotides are TGTGCCAGCACCAGACAGGGGGTATATGGCTACACCTTC. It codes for CASTRQGVYGYTF.

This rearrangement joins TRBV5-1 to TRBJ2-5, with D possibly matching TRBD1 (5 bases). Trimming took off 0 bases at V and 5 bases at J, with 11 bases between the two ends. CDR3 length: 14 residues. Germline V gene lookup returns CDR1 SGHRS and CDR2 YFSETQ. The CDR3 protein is CASSLGGPGETQYF. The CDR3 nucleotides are TGCGCCAGCAGCTTGGGGGGCCCCGGGGAGACCCAGTACTTC.

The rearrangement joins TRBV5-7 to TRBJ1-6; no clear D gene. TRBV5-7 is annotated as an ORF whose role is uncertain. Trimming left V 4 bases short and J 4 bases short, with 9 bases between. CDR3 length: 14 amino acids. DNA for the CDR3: TGTGCCAGCAGCCCGACACCTTATAATTCACCCCTCCACTTT. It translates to CASSPTPYNSPLHF.

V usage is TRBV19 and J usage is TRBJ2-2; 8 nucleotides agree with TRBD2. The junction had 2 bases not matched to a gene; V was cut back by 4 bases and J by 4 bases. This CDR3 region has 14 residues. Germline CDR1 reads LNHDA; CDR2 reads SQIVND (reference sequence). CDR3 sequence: CASSTRGGTGELFF. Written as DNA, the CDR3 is TGTGCCAGTAGTACCCGGGGGGGCACCGGGGAGCTGTTTTTT.

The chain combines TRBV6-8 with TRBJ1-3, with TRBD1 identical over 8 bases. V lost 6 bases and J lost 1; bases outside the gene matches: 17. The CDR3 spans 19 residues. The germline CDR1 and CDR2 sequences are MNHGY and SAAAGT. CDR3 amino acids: CASRLAPHLRQGSGNTIYF. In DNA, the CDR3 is TGTGCCAGCAGGCTCGCCCCTCACCTCCGACAGGGGTCTGGAAACACCATATATTTT.

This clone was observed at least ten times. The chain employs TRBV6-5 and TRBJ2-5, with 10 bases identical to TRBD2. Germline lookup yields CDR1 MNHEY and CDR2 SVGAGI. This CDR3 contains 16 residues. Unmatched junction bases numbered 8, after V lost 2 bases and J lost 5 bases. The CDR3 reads CASSYPEREGVETQYF. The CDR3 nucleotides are TGTGCCAGCAGTTACCCCGAGCGGGAGGGGGTGGAGACCCAGTACTTC.

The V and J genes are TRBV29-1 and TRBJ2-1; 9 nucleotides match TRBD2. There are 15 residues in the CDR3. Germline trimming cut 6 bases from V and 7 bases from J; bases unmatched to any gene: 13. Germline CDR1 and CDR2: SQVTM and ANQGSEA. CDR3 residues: CSVGTGLAFRNEQFF. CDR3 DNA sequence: TGCAGCGTCGGAACGGGACTAGCCTTCCGAAATGAGCAGTTCTTC.

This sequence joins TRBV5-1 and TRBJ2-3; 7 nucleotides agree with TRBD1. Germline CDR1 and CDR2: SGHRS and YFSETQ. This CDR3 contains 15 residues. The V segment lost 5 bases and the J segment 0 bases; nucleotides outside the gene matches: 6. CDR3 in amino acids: CASRPPGQSTDTQYF. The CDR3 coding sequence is TGCGCCAGCAGACCTCCGGGACAGAGCACAGATACGCAGTATTTT.